This TCR beta chain emerged from a study of cytomegalovirus exposure and HLA in healthy donors. Regarding the study as a whole: Owing to their indistinguishability, certain V segments, notably TRBV6-2 and TRBV6-3, were excluded.

This clone has a handful of counts. Its matching antigen is unknown. Researchers ran the PCR with 60 Vbeta and 13 Jbeta primers. Profiled with immunoSEQ multiplex PCR; TCRdb holds only in-frame clones, not every one. The sample lists fewer than 120,000 clones; over 65% were seen once. The CDR3 has 15 residues. V shed 2 bases and J shed 2 bases, with 16 bases lying between them. Germline-derived CDR1 and CDR2 are GTSNPN and SVGIG (reference sequence). This sequence originates from a man aged 25-40 years in good health and CMV-seropositive. V is TRBV30 and J is TRBJ2-7; perhaps TRBD2 as D (6 bases). The sequenced material came from PBMCs. The CDR3 spells CAWSIAARGPYEQYF. Written as DNA, the CDR3 is TGTGCCTGGAGTATAGCGGCCCGAGGGCCCTACGAGCAGTACTTC.